Below are 26 T cell receptor beta chains sequenced from a single sample in a study of CDR3 diversity in severe acne. A single record per CDR3 protein comes from TCRdb applying MiXCR to the PCR reads. The table shows fewer than 90,000 distinct CDR3 sequences, with 50% to 65% occurring only once. The sequencing sample was made of blood. The receptors here all came from a male donor in good health, without acne.

This clonotype was seen ten or more times. The chain has TRBV19 and TRBJ2-7; 8 nucleotides line up with TRBD2. This CDR3 is 15 amino acids long. Unmatched junction bases numbered 13, after V lost 10 bases and J lost 2 bases. The V gene's germline CDR1 is LNHDA and CDR2 SQIVND (reference sequence). The CDR3 region is CATRTSSNGAYEQYF. The CDR3 DNA follows: TGTGCCACCCGGACTAGCTCAAATGGCGCCTACGAGCAGTACTTC.

This clonotype was observed a single time. This chain links TRBV20-1 with TRBJ2-1; 9 nucleotides agree with TRBD2. The ends lost 4 bases at V and 5 bases at J; junction bases unmatched: 9. The CDR3 totals 15 residues. CDR1 and CDR2 (germline): DFQATT, SNEGSKA (reference sequence). The CDR3 region has the DNA TGCAGTGCTATCGGGCTAGCGGGACCAAACAATGAGCAGTTCTTC. Translating it yields CSAIGLAGPNNEQFF.

The chain links TRBV6-5 to TRBJ1-1; D not resolved. V lost 6 bases to trimming and J lost 1 base, with 9 bases between them. The germline gives CDR1 MNHEY, CDR2 SVGAGI. There are 13 residues in the CDR3. CDR3 amino acids: CASRLQWNTEAFF. In nucleotides, the CDR3 is TGTGCCAGCAGGCTACAGTGGAACACTGAAGCTTTCTTT.

Concerning this clonotype itself: A much larger clone lies a single base off, so this may be a read error. The CDR3 sequence: CVSSSQNGVSPLHF. The DNA of the CDR3 is TGTGTCAGCAGTTCCCAAAACGGGGTTTCACCCCTCCACTTT. This chain uses TRBV28 with TRBJ1-6, with D unresolved. The CDR3 loop spans 14 amino acids. In germline, CDR1 is MDHEN, CDR2 SYDVKM. The whole variable domain, filled in from reference TRBV28 and TRBJ1-6, reads DVKVTQSSRYLVKRTGEKVFLECVQDMDHENMFWYRQDPGLGLRLIYFSYDVKMKEKGDIPEGYSVSREKKERFSLILESASTNQTSMYLCVSSSQNGVSPLHFGNGTRLTVT.

This clonotype was recorded once. The rearrangement joins TRBV7-6 to TRBJ1-1; D is ambiguous. Per the germline V gene, CDR1 is SGHVS and CDR2 is FNYEAQ. Trimming left V 0 bases short and J 5 bases short, with 13 bases between. CDR3 length: 15 residues. CDR3 sequence (DNA): TGTGCCAGCAGCTTAGCGTCTGGAGGAGAGACTGAAGCTTTCTTT. This sequence encodes CASSLASGGETEAFF.

As to this clonotype: It may be a read error: a sequence one base away is much more abundant. V is TRBV28 and J is TRBJ2-7, with a weak D call TRBD1 (6 bases). V lost 6 bases and J 4 bases, leaving 16 bases between the germline ends. CDR3 size: 14 residues. Germline V gene data show CDR1 as MDHEN and CDR2 as SYDVKM. Written as DNA, the CDR3 is TGTGCCAGCAGGTCCCACTACAGGGATTACGAGCAGTACTTC. Its translation: CASRSHYRDYEQYF.

V and J are TRBV25-1 and TRBJ2-2; TRBD1 or TRBD2 may be the D gene (5 bases each). V lost 8 bases, J lost 1 base, and 11 bases lay in between. CDR1 is MGHDK and CDR2 is SYGVNS in the germline V gene. This CDR3 comprises 14 residues. CDR3 nucleotide sequence: TGTGCCAGCTCCCGGGACCAGAACACCGGGGAGCTGTTTTTT. As protein: CASSRDQNTGELFF.

The chain employs TRBV20-1 and TRBJ1-4; D perhaps matches TRBD1 (6 bases). V shed 5 bases and J shed 8 bases, with 21 bases lying between them. Germline CDR1 and CDR2: DFQATT and SNEGSKA (reference sequence). CDR3 size: 15 residues. The CDR3 DNA sequence: TGCAGTGCTGAGACTAGCGGGGGGGCCAGCGAAAAACTGTTTTTT. Encoded protein: CSAETSGGASEKLFF.

The gene calls are TRBV15 and TRBJ1-2, with D unresolved. The germline V gene has CDR1 LNHNV and CDR2 YYDKDF (reference sequence). There are 14 residues in the CDR3. V was cut by 4 bases and J by 6 bases, with 15 bases left in between. This CDR3 is CATSKKTQTDGYTF. The DNA for the CDR3 is TGTGCCACCAGCAAAAAAACTCAAACAGATGGCTACACCTTC. Full variable domain (rest looked up from reference TRBV15 and TRBJ1-2): DAMVIQNPRYQVTQFGKPVTLSCSQTLNHNVMYWYQQKSSQAPKLLFHYYDKDFNNEADTPDNFQSRRPNTSFCFLDIRSPGLGDTAMYLCATSKKTQTDGYTFGSGTRLTVV.

This clonotype has ten or more counts. This sequence joins TRBV4-1 and TRBJ2-7; TRBD1 agrees at 7 bases. The CDR3 extends over 15 amino acids. Looked up from germline, CDR1 is MGHRA and CDR2 is YSYEKL. V was clipped by 1 base and J by 3 bases; unmatched bases: 6. This CDR3 is CASSQVGDRNYEQYF. CDR3 coding DNA: TGCGCCAGCAGCCAAGTAGGGGACAGAAACTACGAGCAGTACTTC.

In regard to this clonotype: The limits of the CDR3 on the DNA are not certain, so only TCRdb's listed CDR3 is given. The chain is built from TRBV25-1 and TRBJ1-1. From germline, CDR1 is MGHDK and CDR2 SYGVNS. The CDR3 length equals 21 residues, ends included. The chain's CDR3 is CDSSFYICSASAGTLNTEAFF.

The CDR3 coding sequence is TGTGCCAGCAGCTTTGGTGTGGTGGGGAACGAGCAGTACTTC. Residues: CASSFGVVGNEQYF. The chain carries TRBV7-9 and TRBJ2-7; D ambiguous. CDR3 size: 14 residues. Trimming stripped 3 bases from V and 5 bases from J, with 14 bases between. CDR1 and CDR2 (germline): SEHNR, FQNEAQ (reference sequence).

A few counts support this clonotype. The rearrangement uses TRBV15 and TRBJ2-5, with 7 positions matching TRBD1. V lost 0 bases and J lost 3; bases outside the gene matches: 1. CDR1 and CDR2 (germline): LNHNV, YYDKDF (reference sequence). The CDR3 runs 14 residues. DNA of the CDR3: TGTGCCACCAGCAGAGATACAGGGGAAGAGACCCAGTACTTC. Translation: CATSRDTGEETQYF.

Only a few counts were recorded for this clonotype. The CDR3 region is CASSLVGGPADTQYF. The DNA for the CDR3 is TGTGCCAGCAGCTTAGTGGGAGGGCCCGCAGATACGCAGTATTTT. The J gene is TRBJ2-3, the V gene TRBV7-2; 7 bases agree with TRBD2. Trimming removed 1 base from V and 4 bases from J; junction bases left unmatched: 5. Germline V CDR1 and CDR2: SGHTA, FQGNSA. The CDR3 is 15 residues long.

This clonotype was counted many times. For the CDR3, the DNA is TGTGCCAGCAGTTACTCGATGGGTTGGGGCTACGAGCAGTACTTC. Its protein product is CASSYSMGWGYEQYF. This sequence joins TRBV6-5 and TRBJ2-7; D gene ambiguous. CDR1 and CDR2 (germline): MNHEY, SVGAGI. This CDR3 spans 15 amino acids. Trimming pared 0 bases from V and 3 bases from J, leaving 12 bases between.

In its sample, this clonotype was seen many times. The genes are TRBV29-1 and TRBJ1-1; D is ambiguous. The CDR3 runs to 8 residues. CDR1 is SQVTM and CDR2 is ANQGSEA in the germline V gene. V dropped 5 bases and J dropped 6 bases, with 1 base sitting between them. CDR3 coding DNA: TGCAGCGTTCCTGAAGCTTTCTTT. Residues: CSVPEAFF.

The genes are TRBV20-1 and TRBJ2-7; possibly TRBD2 for D (6 bases). V lost 1 base and J lost 4, with 14 bases in between. The CDR3 spans 14 residues. Germline CDR1 DFQATT, CDR2 SNEGSKA (reference sequence). CDR3 sequence: CSARALAIQYEQYF. CDR3 DNA sequence: TGCAGTGCTAGAGCACTAGCTATCCAGTACGAGCAGTACTTC.

This clonotype was seen ten or more times. The chain has TRBV5-8 and TRBJ2-2; D unclear. The CDR3 covers 14 residues. V was trimmed by 2 bases and J by 2 bases, leaving 7 bases between them. CDR1 is SGHTS and CDR2 is YDEGEE in the germline V gene. The CDR3 sequence is CASSLTSNTGELFF. CDR3 DNA sequence: TGTGCCAGCAGCTTAACCTCAAACACCGGGGAGCTGTTTTTT.

The CDR3 loop is CSAQGDRVHSNQPQHF. In nucleotides, the CDR3 is TGCAGTGCTCAGGGGGACAGGGTCCATAGCAATCAGCCCCAGCATTTT. The chain recombines TRBV20-1 with TRBJ1-5; 9 bases map to TRBD1. CDR3 size: 16 residues. Germline-derived CDR1 and CDR2 are DFQATT and SNEGSKA (reference sequence). The ends lost 5 bases at V and 0 bases at J; junction bases unmatched: 8.

This clonotype has a handful of counts. The chain links TRBV7-9 to TRBJ2-7; 8 nucleotides line up with TRBD2. This CDR3 has 15 amino acids. The V and J ends lost 6 bases and 3 bases, in that order; junction bases with no gene match: 10. Germline CDR1 SEHNR, CDR2 FQNEAQ (reference sequence). CDR3 DNA sequence: TGTGCCAGCAGTGGATTACTAGCGGAGGACTACGAGCAGTACTTC. Its translation: CASSGLLAEDYEQYF.

There are many counts of this clonotype. The J gene is TRBJ1-5, the V gene TRBV30; tentatively, D is TRBD1 (5 bases). Germline CDR1 GTSNPN, CDR2 SVGIG (reference sequence). Trimming pared 6 bases from V and 4 bases from J, leaving 10 bases between. The CDR3 runs 12 residues. CDR3 sequence: CACQGGNQPQHF. The CDR3 bases are TGTGCCTGCCAGGGAGGAAATCAGCCCCAGCATTTT.

The chain has TRBV30 and TRBJ1-4, with TRBD1 identical over 10 bases. Germline V CDR1 and CDR2: GTSNPN, SVGIG (reference sequence). V dropped 3 bases and J dropped 7; count of bases not matched to a gene: 5. The CDR3 sequence is 14 residues long. The CDR3 coding sequence is TGTGCCTGGAGCCCGGGACAGGGGAGTGAAAAACTGTTTTTT. Translation gives CAWSPGQGSEKLFF.

The chain has TRBV20-1 and TRBJ2-7; D not resolved. The CDR3 runs 16 residues. Per germline, CDR1 DFQATT and CDR2 SNEGSKA (reference sequence). V was pared by 6 bases and J by 1 base, with 22 bases between. The CDR3 region has the DNA TGCAGTGCCAGCAGCCCACCCCTGCCCTTATCCTACGAGCAGTACTTC. The encoded protein is CSASSPPLPLSYEQYF.

This clonotype was recorded at least ten times. V usage is TRBV5-8 and J usage is TRBJ2-3, with 8 nucleotides matching TRBD1. V dropped 4 bases and J dropped 4; count of bases not matched to a gene: 8. Germline lookup yields CDR1 SGHTS and CDR2 YDEGEE. This CDR3 spans 15 amino acids. CDR3 in DNA: TGTGCCAGCAGCCCACAGCCGACAGGGGCAGATACGCAGTATTTT. It translates to CASSPQPTGADTQYF.

This chain joins TRBV9 and TRBJ2-7; no firm D call. V was trimmed by 7 bases and J by 6 bases, leaving 20 bases between them. Germline CDR1 is SGDLS and CDR2 is YYNGEE. The CDR3 runs 14 residues. In DNA, the CDR3 is TGTGCCAGCTCAGGCCTCGGCTCCTACCTCGAGCAGTACTTC. This sequence encodes CASSGLGSYLEQYF.

The CDR3 DNA is TGTGCCAGCAGGTCAGGGAGGACTAACTATGGCTACACCTTC. Encoded protein: CASRSGRTNYGYTF. The chain joins TRBV5-4 to TRBJ1-2; a possible D gene is TRBD1 (5 bases). In germline, CDR1 is SGHNT, CDR2 YYREEE (reference sequence). V was trimmed by 5 bases and J by 0 bases, leaving 11 bases between them. CDR3 length equals 14 residues.